Given below is one T cell receptor beta chain in context. These data belong to a study of blood T cell repertoires in COVID-19. Germline-derived CDR1 and CDR2 are SNHLY and FYNNEI. The V gene end was trimmed by 6 bases and the J gene end by 4 bases; junction bases not matched to a gene: 12. This CDR3 has 16 amino acids. Profiled with immunoSEQ multiplex PCR; TCRdb holds only in-frame clones, not every one. The sample lists approximately 270,000 clones, 80% to 90% seen once, with 1.5% to 2% in the top ten. The study recruited people aged roughly 18 to 100 years across 20 to 30 US areas. V usage is TRBV2 and J usage is TRBJ1-2; TRBD1 matches 9 bases. The TCR originated in a woman between 50 and 59 years old who had recovered from COVID-19. The sample taken for sequencing was PBMCs or T cells enriched from blood (not recorded which). Written as DNA, the CDR3 is TGTGCCAGCAGGCCTCAGCGGGGACAGGGAGCCTATGGCTACACCTTC. Translated: CASRPQRGQGAYGYTF.